This paragraph reports one T cell receptor beta chain. The entry originates in a study of blood T cell repertoires in COVID-19. Assay used: immunoSEQ multiplex PCR; TCRdb lists only in-frame clones, some missing. The sample shows 160,000 or so clones, 80% of them seen only once. CDR1 is MNHEY and CDR2 is SVGAGI in the germline V gene. The CDR3 has 16 amino acids. The germline V and J ends were trimmed by 0 bases and 3 bases, with 12 bases remaining between them. This chain connects TRBV6-5 to TRBJ1-3, with D perhaps TRBD1 (5 bases). The receptor comes from a woman aged 60-75 years who had recovered from COVID-19. The specimen sequenced was PBMCs or T cells enriched from blood (not recorded which). CDR3 DNA sequence: TGTGCCAGCAGTTACTCTTGGGGGGTTAGTGGAAACACCATATATTTT. Encoded protein: CASSYSWGVSGNTIYF.